This T cell receptor beta chain stems from a study of shared clonotypes between healthy human individuals. Study in general: CD4 naive and CD4 memory each took three plates per donor, while CD8 naive took two and CD8 memory one.

Repertoires were generated with immunoSEQ multiplex PCR, while TCRdb's copy carries only in-frame clones and drops some. The table has over 800,000 clones, approximately 92% seen once. Naive CD8 cells were CD45RO-negative, positively selected for CCR7, excluding terminally differentiated effector memory CD45RA+ cells. The ends were cut back, 7 bases at V and 4 bases at J, with 8 bases in the middle. Germline CDR1 is MNHEY and CDR2 is SMNVEV (reference sequence). This CDR3 region has 12 residues. In this sample, this clone turned up once. The sequenced sample consisted of naive CD8+ T cells sorted from blood. This sequence originates from a man younger than 40 in good health. The genes are TRBV27 and TRBJ2-1, with D perhaps matching TRBD1 (6 bases). This CDR3 is CASITGYNEQFF. The CDR3, as DNA: TGTGCCAGCATTACAGGGTACAATGAGCAGTTCTTC.